Each of the 23 T cell receptor beta chains below was sequenced from the same sample in a study of blood T cells in healthy people across ages. A second about 7 to 12 cycle PCR used barcoded and J-beta primers. TCRdb reanalysed the 5' RACE reads using MiXCR and keeps one entry per CDR3 protein. The sample records approximately 1.5 million distinct CDR3 sequences, around 40% being singletons. The sequencing sample was made of blood. All receptors come from a woman between 18 and 29 years old in good health.

V gene TRBV5-8 combines with J gene TRBJ2-1, with D perhaps TRBD1 or TRBD2 (5 bases each). Trimming left V 3 bases short and J 6 bases short, with 13 bases between. CDR1 and CDR2 from the germline V gene are SGHTS and YDEGEE. This CDR3 contains 14 residues. In nucleotides, the CDR3 is TGTGCCAGCAGCTCCGAGAGGGGATTCAATGAGCAGTTCTTC. Its protein product is CASSSERGFNEQFF.

The chain links TRBV20-1 to TRBJ1-2, with D uncertain. CDR1 and CDR2 from the germline V gene are DFQATT and SNEGSKA (reference sequence). With 5 bases removed from V and 8 bases from J, the gap between germline ends came to 18 bases. There are 13 residues in the CDR3. The CDR3 DNA is TGCAGTGCTTTCGGACGGACTTTACGGGGCTACACCTTC. This encodes CSAFGRTLRGYTF.

The chain links TRBV18 to TRBJ1-2; no clear D gene. This CDR3 comprises 13 residues. Germline assignment: CDR1 KGHSH and CDR2 LQKENI. With 3 bases removed from V and 8 bases from J, the gap between germline ends came to 13 bases. As DNA, the CDR3 is TGTGCCAGCTCACCCAAAGGCGTACGGGGCTACACCTTC. It yields the protein CASSPKGVRGYTF.

The rearrangement joins TRBV28 to TRBJ2-7; a possible D gene is TRBD1 (7 bases). Germline CDR1 and CDR2: MDHEN and SYDVKM. Trimming pared 7 bases from V and 7 bases from J, leaving 23 bases between. The CDR3 is made up of 15 amino acids. CDR3 sequence: CASIPGGRTYNEQYF. As DNA, the CDR3 is TGTGCCAGCATCCCAGGGGGGAGGACCTACAATGAGCAGTACTTC.

This chain connects TRBV7-2 to TRBJ1-1; D uncertain. Germline V gene sequence: CDR1 SGHTA, CDR2 FQGNSA. Trimming shortened V by 4 bases and J by 4 bases, and 16 bases separated the two germline ends. This CDR3 has 15 amino acids. The CDR3: CASSYDLSRGTEAFF. DNA for the CDR3: TGTGCCAGCAGCTATGACCTCTCCCGCGGCACTGAAGCTTTCTTT.

This chain links TRBV29-1 with TRBJ2-3, with 7 bases aligning to TRBD2. This CDR3 is 15 amino acids long. Germline V gene sequence: CDR1 SQVTM, CDR2 ANQGSEA. Unmatched junction bases numbered 6, after V lost 1 base and J lost 2 bases. For the CDR3, the DNA is TGCAGCGTTGAAGGTGGGGACTATACCACAGATACGCAGTATTTT. Translating gives CSVEGGDYTTDTQYF.

The chain has TRBV5-5 and TRBJ2-4; D perhaps matches TRBD2 (7 bases). The J call may be faulty, since TRBJ2-7 better matches the DNA end. The germline V gene has CDR1 SGHKS and CDR2 YYEKEE (reference sequence). The CDR3 spans 15 residues. In DNA, the CDR3 is TGTGCCAGCAGCTTGCATCGGGGGGCGAGATACGAGCAGTACTTC. It specifies CASSLHRGARYEQYF.

The V call is TRBV27, the J call TRBJ2-5; D remains unclear. Trimming removed 8 bases from V and 11 bases from J, with 12 bases in between. The CDR3 spans 10 residues. Germline V CDR1 and CDR2: MNHEY, SMNVEV (reference sequence). The CDR3 reads CASGPGEQYF. CDR3 coding DNA: TGTGCCAGCGGGCCGGGTGAGCAGTACTTC.

The chain uses TRBV10-3 and TRBJ2-3, with no clear D. Germline values: CDR1 ENHRY, CDR2 SYGVKD. V gave up 4 bases and J gave up 6 bases, with 14 bases separating them. The CDR3 is 14 amino acids. The CDR3 nucleotides read TGTGCCATCAGTGTTGGCTCGGTGGGGGATACGCAGTATTTT. Translated, it gives CAISVGSVGDTQYF.

The chain employs TRBV25-1 and TRBJ1-5; weak D call: TRBD1 (6 bases). The V end lost 7 bases, the J end lost 4 bases, and 17 bases lay between the germline ends. CDR3 length: 15 amino acids. In germline, CDR1 is MGHDK, CDR2 SYGVNS. The CDR3 spells CASIRGRLINQPQHF. The CDR3 DNA is TGTGCCAGCATCAGGGGACGCCTCATAAATCAGCCCCAGCATTTT. The variable domain in full, completed from reference TRBV25-1 and TRBJ1-5, reads EADIYQTPRYLVIGTGKKITLECSQTMGHDKMYWYQQDPGMELHLIHYSYGVNSTEKGDLSSESTVSRIRTEHFPLTLESARPSHTSQYLCASIRGRLINQPQHFGDGTRLSIL.

On this clonotype: One junction end does not reproduce the germline sequence, and a read error may be involved. The chain uses TRBV19 and TRBJ1-1; 9 nucleotides agree with TRBD1. The CDR3 sequence is 16 residues long. Germline V gene data show CDR1 as LNHDA and CDR2 as SQIVND (reference sequence). The CDR3, as DNA: TGTGGCAGTCTAGGACAGGGGCTCCTGAGGAACACTGAAGCTTTCTTT. This gives the protein CGSLGQGLLRNTEAFF.

J is TRBJ2-3 and V is TRBV15, with 9 bases that match TRBD2. Trimming cost V 0 bases and J 2 bases; bases outside gene matches: 3. CDR1 and CDR2 (germline): LNHNV, YYDKDF (reference sequence). The CDR3 is 16 amino acids. The CDR3 sequence: CATSRDTSGPTDTQYF. The CDR3 DNA sequence: TGTGCCACCAGCAGAGATACTAGCGGGCCCACAGATACGCAGTATTTT.

This chain connects TRBV28 to TRBJ2-7, with unresolved D. V was shortened by 3 bases and J by 7 bases, with 25 bases between the two germline ends. The CDR3 loop spans 17 amino acids. CDR1 is MDHEN, CDR2 SYDVKM, per germline. The DNA of the CDR3 is TGTGCCAGCAGTTTGCTGCTTCATAGGCTCTTCTTTGGTGAGCAGTACTTC. It encodes CASSLLLHRLFFGEQYF.

This chain joins TRBV29-1 and TRBJ1-1; D not resolved. The CDR3 extends over 13 amino acids. V gave up 1 base and J gave up 5 bases, with 11 bases separating them. Germline CDR1 and CDR2: SQVTM and ANQGSEA. The CDR3 loop is CSVEAPGRTEAFF. The DNA for the CDR3 is TGCAGCGTTGAAGCCCCAGGTAGGACTGAAGCTTTCTTT. Full variable domain (rest looked up from reference TRBV29-1 and TRBJ1-1): SAVISQKPSRDICQRGTSLTIQCQVDSQVTMMFWYRQQPGQSLTLIATANQGSEATYESGFVIDKFPISRPNLTFSTLTVSNMSPEDSSIYLCSVEAPGRTEAFFGQGTRLTVV.

Ten or more counts support this clonotype. The chain is built from TRBV29-1 and TRBJ2-7; 12 nucleotides agree with TRBD2. V shed 0 bases, J shed 2 bases, and the junction held 2 bases outside the gene matches. The germline V gene has CDR1 SQVTM and CDR2 ANQGSEA. The CDR3 extends over 15 amino acids. CDR3 loop: CSVEDRLAGAYEQYF. The CDR3 DNA reads TGCAGCGTTGAAGACCGACTAGCGGGAGCCTACGAGCAGTACTTC.

Only a few counts were recorded for this clonotype. This rearrangement joins TRBV24-1 to TRBJ2-7; D is ambiguous. Germline V CDR1 and CDR2: KGHDR, SFDVKD. V dropped 3 bases and J dropped 10 bases, with 12 bases sitting between them. The CDR3 consists of 12 residues. The CDR3 DNA reads as TGTGCCACCAGTGATCACAGAGGCGGTCAGTACTTC. Encoded protein: CATSDHRGGQYF.

A few counts support this clonotype. This chain connects TRBV7-2 to TRBJ2-1, with 11 bases identical to TRBD2. The CDR3 is 16 amino acids. From germline, CDR1 is SGHTA and CDR2 FQGNSA. V gave up 5 bases and J gave up 7 bases; unmatched junction bases: 10. DNA for the CDR3: TGTGCCAGCAGCCTTAGCGGGAGGGCCTTCGTGAATGAGCAGTTCTTC. It specifies CASSLSGRAFVNEQFF.

This clonotype was seen more than once but under ten times. The rearrangement joins TRBV12-3 or TRBV12-4 to TRBJ2-1; the D is unclear. Trimming removed 5 bases from V and 0 bases from J, with 17 bases in between. The CDR3 consists of 17 residues. The CDR3 sequence is CASSRNPFRSSYNEQFF. The CDR3 DNA follows: TGTGCCAGCAGTAGGAACCCCTTTCGAAGCTCCTACAATGAGCAGTTCTTC.

This sequence joins TRBV4-3 and TRBJ2-3; D is unclear. CDR1 is LGHNA and CDR2 is YSLEER in the germline V gene. V lost 7 bases and J 2 bases, leaving 19 bases between the germline ends. The CDR3 has 16 amino acids. The CDR3 is CASKRRVGRNTDTQYF. CDR3 DNA: TGCGCCAGCAAACGGAGAGTGGGCCGGAACACAGATACGCAGTATTTT.

The chain recombines TRBV20-1 with TRBJ2-5, with no clear D. The germline V gene encodes CDR1 DFQATT and CDR2 SNEGSKA (reference sequence). The germline V and J ends were trimmed by 5 bases and 5 bases, with 12 bases remaining between them. The CDR3 covers 12 residues. The CDR3 loop reads CSAPIVRETQYF. The CDR3 DNA sequence: TGCAGTGCTCCTATTGTTAGGGAGACCCAGTACTTC.

The chain couples TRBV6-5 to TRBJ1-2, with TRBD1 identical over 10 bases. J lost 6 bases, V lost 5 bases, and 9 bases had no gene match. Germline CDR1 reads MNHEY; CDR2 reads SVGAGI. This CDR3 spans 15 amino acids. This CDR3 is CASSTPGQGFDGYTF. In DNA, the CDR3 is TGTGCCAGCAGTACCCCGGGACAGGGGTTCGATGGCTACACCTTC.

This clonotype occurred a few times. The chain carries TRBV3-1 and TRBJ2-1, with D possibly being TRBD2 (6 bases). The CDR3 totals 15 residues. Looked up from germline, CDR1 is LGHDT and CDR2 is YNNKEL (reference sequence). V was pared by 1 base and J by 9 bases, with 16 bases between. The CDR3 region has the DNA TGTGCCAGCAGCCAAGGGTCCCCTAGCGTTAGTGAGCAGTTCTTC. Its protein product is CASSQGSPSVSEQFF.

This clonotype was recorded many times. The rearrangement joins TRBV9 to TRBJ2-1, with a weak D call TRBD1 (6 bases). The CDR3 is 14 amino acids. Trimming removed 4 bases from V and 4 bases from J, with 12 bases in between. The V gene's germline CDR1 is SGDLS and CDR2 YYNGEE. The CDR3 DNA reads as TGTGCCAGCAGCCCTAGGGGGTTGTACAATGAGCAGTTCTTC. It specifies CASSPRGLYNEQFF.